This T cell receptor (beta chain) was observed in a study of cytomegalovirus exposure and HLA in healthy donors. Across the whole study: When 398 donors were genotyped, about 80% of them were found to fall in the Caucasian-associated ancestry cluster. Study-wide results and limits: Among TCR beta chains of equal frequency, HLA-associated ones were more clonally expanded in a later analysis. Analyzed later, most CMV-associated TCR beta chains appeared HLA-restricted.

The PCR employed 60 Vbeta primers together with 13 Jbeta primers. Sequenced by immunoSEQ multiplex PCR; TCRdb stores in-frame clones only, minus some. The sample includes about 190,000 clones, less than 90% of them seen just once. V gave up 1 base and J gave up 8 bases; unmatched junction bases: 8. The CDR3 extends over 15 amino acids. Germline CDR1 and CDR2: LGHNA and YNFKEQ. Concerning this clone: Its specificity is not known.

Sequencing was carried out using PBMCs. This TCR came from a boy between 10 and 17 years old in good health and CMV-seronegative. The chain has TRBV4-2 and TRBJ2-1, with 7 bases that match TRBD2. The CDR3 here is CASSQGTRMDDEQFF. CDR3 nucleotides: TGTGCCAGCAGCCAAGGGACTAGAATGGATGATGAGCAGTTCTTC.